This passage covers 12 T cell receptor beta chains from one sample sequenced in a study of blood T cell dynamics during melanoma immunotherapy. Stated time point: pre-treatment baseline. The table came from immunoSEQ multiplex PCR; TCRdb's copy has only in-frame clones and leaves some out. The table lists over 10,000 clones, approximately 84% of them singletons. The specimen comprised blood, sampled from a patient treated with checkpoint blockade. All receptors derive from a human donor with melanoma.

This clone was counted a few times. CDR3 in amino acids: CASSSGRSPRGTEAFF. In nucleotides, the CDR3 is TGTGCCAGCAGCTCAGGACGTTCACCCCGGGGGACTGAAGCTTTCTTT. The chain recombines TRBV5-4 with TRBJ1-1; tentatively, D is TRBD1 (5 bases). Deletions cut 3 bases from V and 5 bases from J, with 20 bases between. Looked up from germline, CDR1 is SGHNT and CDR2 is YYREEE (reference sequence). CDR3 length: 16 residues.

The chain uses TRBV5-1 and TRBJ2-3; D is unclear. There are 16 residues in the CDR3. The V end was cut by 0 bases, the J end by 1 base, with 12 bases between. The germline V gene has CDR1 SGHRS and CDR2 YFSETQ. CDR3 DNA: TGCGCCAGCAGCTTGGGGGCTAGAAGTGGCACAGATACGCAGTATTTT. Its translation: CASSLGARSGTDTQYF.

The J gene is TRBJ2-3, the V gene TRBV29-1; D is unresolved. In germline, CDR1 is SQVTM, CDR2 ANQGSEA. CDR3 length: 12 amino acids. Trimming removed 4 bases at V and 6 bases at J, with 11 bases between. CDR3 in amino acids: CSVVWAVDTQYF. In DNA form, the CDR3 reads TGCAGCGTTGTCTGGGCGGTGGATACGCAGTATTTT.

This clone has more than one count but fewer than ten. This chain connects TRBV19 to TRBJ2-2; D is uncertain. The length of the CDR3 is 13 residues. V lost 5 bases and J lost 5, with 9 bases in between. Germline V gene lookup returns CDR1 LNHDA and CDR2 SQIVND (reference sequence). CDR3: CASSARPTGELFF. The CDR3 DNA reads TGTGCCAGTAGTGCGAGACCGACCGGGGAGCTGTTTTTT.

This clone was seen a few times. V gene TRBV29-1 combines with J gene TRBJ1-3; D remains ambiguous. The CDR3 contains 12 residues. CDR1 is SQVTM, CDR2 ANQGSEA, per germline. Deletions cut 6 bases from V and 0 bases from J, with 6 bases between. CDR3 sequence reads: CSVRPSGNTIYF. DNA for the CDR3: TGCAGCGTCAGGCCCTCTGGAAACACCATATATTTT.

The chain recombines TRBV6-6 with TRBJ1-1, with unresolved D. Trimming removed 2 bases at V and 7 bases at J, with 2 bases between. Germline V lookup: CDR1 MNHNY, CDR2 SVGAGI (reference sequence). The CDR3 loop spans 10 amino acids. The CDR3, as DNA: TGTGCCAGCAGTTACGATGAAGCTTTCTTT. This codes for CASSYDEAFF.

CDR3 nucleotides: TGCGCCAGCAGCTTGTCGACAGGGGGAGGGGAGACCCAGTACTTC. It is translated as CASSLSTGGGETQYF. J is TRBJ2-5 and V is TRBV5-1; 9 nucleotides match TRBD1. Per germline, CDR1 SGHRS and CDR2 YFSETQ. This CDR3 is built from 15 residues. V dropped 1 base and J dropped 5; count of bases not matched to a gene: 6.

This sequence joins TRBV6-5 and TRBJ2-3; D is possibly TRBD2 (5 bases). The germline V gene encodes CDR1 MNHEY and CDR2 SVGAGI. CDR3 length: 14 residues. V was pared by 6 bases and J by 5 bases, with 15 bases between. The CDR3 nucleotides are TGTGCCAGCAGACTCCATGGACTGGGAGATACGCAGTATTTT. Residues: CASRLHGLGDTQYF.

The chain carries TRBV11-2 and TRBJ2-3, with D maybe TRBD1 (6 bases). From germline, CDR1 is SGHAT and CDR2 FQNNGV. The CDR3 sequence is 15 residues long. Trimming cost V 5 bases and J 4 bases, with 16 bases left between them. In DNA form, the CDR3 reads TGTGCCAGCAGCAACGGACAGATTATCGCAGATACGCAGTATTTT. This encodes CASSNGQIIADTQYF.

This clone was seen a handful of times. The rearrangement uses TRBV7-9 and TRBJ2-1; D possibly matches TRBD1 or TRBD2 (5 bases each). The CDR3 has 14 amino acids. Trimming left V 5 bases short and J 9 bases short, with 17 bases between. Germline CDR1 SEHNR, CDR2 FQNEAQ (reference sequence). CDR3 DNA: TGTGCCAGCAGCCCAAAAACCGGGACCGCTGAGCAGTTCTTC. Its protein product is CASSPKTGTAEQFF.

V and J are TRBV7-9 and TRBJ1-1, with no clear D. Germline V gene sequence: CDR1 SEHNR, CDR2 FQNEAQ (reference sequence). The V and J ends lost 5 bases and 6 bases respectively, with 16 bases between them. The CDR3 covers 14 residues. The DNA of the CDR3 is TGTGCCAGCAGCCCTATCGAGGGCAGCTCTGAAGCTTTCTTT. This encodes CASSPIEGSSEAFF. The variable domain in full, with the rest retrieved from reference TRBV7-9 and TRBJ1-1, is DTGVSQNPRHKITKRGQNVTFRCDPISEHNRLYWYRQTLGQGPEFLTYFQNEAQLEKSRLLSDRFSAERPKGSFSTLEIQRTEQGDSAMYLCASSPIEGSSEAFFGQGTRLTVV.

This clone occurred once. The rearrangement joins TRBV5-8 to TRBJ1-1; D is unresolved. Trimming removed 1 base at V and 1 base at J, with 14 bases between. The CDR3 contains 16 residues. Germline V gene data show CDR1 as SGHTS and CDR2 as YDEGEE. The CDR3 loop reads CASSLLDVSKNTEAFF. In nucleotides, the CDR3 is TGTGCCAGCAGCTTGTTGGACGTCTCGAAGAACACTGAAGCTTTCTTT.